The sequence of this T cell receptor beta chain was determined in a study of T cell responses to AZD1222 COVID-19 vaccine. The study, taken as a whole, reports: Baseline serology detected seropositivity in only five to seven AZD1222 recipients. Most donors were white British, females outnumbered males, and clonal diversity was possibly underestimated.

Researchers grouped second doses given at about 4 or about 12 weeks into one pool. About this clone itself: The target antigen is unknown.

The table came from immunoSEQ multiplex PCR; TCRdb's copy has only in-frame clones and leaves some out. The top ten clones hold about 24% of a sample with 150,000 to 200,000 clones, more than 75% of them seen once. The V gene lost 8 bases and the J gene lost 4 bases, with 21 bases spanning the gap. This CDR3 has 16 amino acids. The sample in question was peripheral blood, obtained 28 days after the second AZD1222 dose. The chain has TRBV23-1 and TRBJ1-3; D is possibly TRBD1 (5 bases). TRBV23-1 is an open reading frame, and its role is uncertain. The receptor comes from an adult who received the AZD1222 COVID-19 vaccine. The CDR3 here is CASHHAGGGAGNTIYF. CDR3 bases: TGCGCCAGCCACCACGCGGGGGGGGGAGCAGGAAACACCATATATTTT.